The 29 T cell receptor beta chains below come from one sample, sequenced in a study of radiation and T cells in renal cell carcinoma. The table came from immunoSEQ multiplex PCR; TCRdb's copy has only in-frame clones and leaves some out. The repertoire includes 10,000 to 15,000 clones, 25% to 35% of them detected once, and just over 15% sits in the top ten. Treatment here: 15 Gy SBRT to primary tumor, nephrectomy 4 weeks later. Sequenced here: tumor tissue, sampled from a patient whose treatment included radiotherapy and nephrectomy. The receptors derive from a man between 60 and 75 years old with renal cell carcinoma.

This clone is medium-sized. The CDR3 sequence: CASSESSYNEQFF. The CDR3 bases are TGCGCCAGCAGTGAGTCTTCCTACAATGAGCAGTTCTTC. The V gene is TRBV10-1, the J gene TRBJ2-1; D is unresolved. Trimming cost V 0 bases and J 1 base, with 1 base left between them. The CDR3 covers 13 residues. Germline V gene lookup returns CDR1 WNHNN and CDR2 SYGVQD (reference sequence).

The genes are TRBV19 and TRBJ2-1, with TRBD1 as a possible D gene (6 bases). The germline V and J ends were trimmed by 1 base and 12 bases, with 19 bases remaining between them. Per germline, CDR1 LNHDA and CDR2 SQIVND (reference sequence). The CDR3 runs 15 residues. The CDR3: CASSIGAGAGSGQFF. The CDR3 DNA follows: TGTGCCAGTAGTATAGGGGCAGGGGCAGGCTCTGGGCAGTTCTTC.

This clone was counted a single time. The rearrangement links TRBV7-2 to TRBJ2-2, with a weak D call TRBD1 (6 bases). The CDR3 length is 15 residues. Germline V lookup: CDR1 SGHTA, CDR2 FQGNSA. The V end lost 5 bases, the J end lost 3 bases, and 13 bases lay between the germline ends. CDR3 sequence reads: CASSLGRGDTGELFF. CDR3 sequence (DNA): TGTGCCAGCAGCCTAGGCAGGGGAGACACCGGGGAGCTGTTTTTT.

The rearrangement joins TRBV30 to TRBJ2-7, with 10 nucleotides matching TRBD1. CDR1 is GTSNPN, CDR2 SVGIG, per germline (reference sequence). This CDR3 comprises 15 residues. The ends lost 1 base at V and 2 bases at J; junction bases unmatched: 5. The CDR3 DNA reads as TGTGCCTGGAGTGAGAGGGACAGGGGAGCCTACGAGCAGTACTTC. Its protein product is CAWSERDRGAYEQYF.

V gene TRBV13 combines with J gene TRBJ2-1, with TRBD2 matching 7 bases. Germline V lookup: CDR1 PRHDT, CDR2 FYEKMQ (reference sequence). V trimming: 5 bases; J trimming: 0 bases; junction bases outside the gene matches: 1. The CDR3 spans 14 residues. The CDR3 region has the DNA TGTGCCAGCAGCCCTAGCGGCTCCTACAATGAGCAGTTCTTC. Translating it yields CASSPSGSYNEQFF. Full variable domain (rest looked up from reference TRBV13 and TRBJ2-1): AAGVIQSPRHLIKEKRETATLKCYPIPRHDTVYWYQQGPGQDPQFLISFYEKMQSDKGSIPDRFSAQQFSDYHSELNMSSLELGDSALYFCASSPSGSYNEQFFGPGTRLTVL.

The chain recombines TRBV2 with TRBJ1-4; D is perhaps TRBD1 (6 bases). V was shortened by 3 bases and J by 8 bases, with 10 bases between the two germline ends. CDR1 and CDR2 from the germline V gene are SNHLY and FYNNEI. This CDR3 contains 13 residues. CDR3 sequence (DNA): TGTGCCAGCAGTGAGAACAGGGAGGAAAAACTGTTTTTT. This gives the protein CASSENREEKLFF.

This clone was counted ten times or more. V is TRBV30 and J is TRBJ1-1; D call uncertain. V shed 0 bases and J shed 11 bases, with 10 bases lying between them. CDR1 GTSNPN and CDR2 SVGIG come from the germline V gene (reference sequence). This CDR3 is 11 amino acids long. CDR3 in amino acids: CAWSVTREAFF. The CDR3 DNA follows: TGTGCCTGGAGTGTAACCAGAGAGGCTTTCTTT.

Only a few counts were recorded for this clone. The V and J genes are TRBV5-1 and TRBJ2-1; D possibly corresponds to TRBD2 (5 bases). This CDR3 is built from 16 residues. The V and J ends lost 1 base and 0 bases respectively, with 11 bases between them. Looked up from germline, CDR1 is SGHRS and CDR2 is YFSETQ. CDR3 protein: CASSLNGVGSYNEQFF. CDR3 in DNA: TGCGCCAGCAGCTTGAACGGGGTGGGCTCCTACAATGAGCAGTTCTTC.

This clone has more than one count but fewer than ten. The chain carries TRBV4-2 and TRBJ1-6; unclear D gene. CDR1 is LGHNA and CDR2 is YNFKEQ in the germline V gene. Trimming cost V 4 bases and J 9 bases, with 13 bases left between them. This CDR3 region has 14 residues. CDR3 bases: TGTGCCAGCAGCCGACGGGCAGGAGTTTCACCCCTCCACTTT. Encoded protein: CASSRRAGVSPLHF.

CDR3 loop: CASSVDRVYNEQFF. CDR3 nucleotides: TGTGCCAGCAGCGTAGATCGGGTATACAATGAGCAGTTCTTC. V usage is TRBV9 and J usage is TRBJ2-1; no clear D. From germline, CDR1 is SGDLS and CDR2 YYNGEE. The CDR3 spans 14 residues. V lost 0 bases to trimming and J lost 4 bases, with 8 bases between them.

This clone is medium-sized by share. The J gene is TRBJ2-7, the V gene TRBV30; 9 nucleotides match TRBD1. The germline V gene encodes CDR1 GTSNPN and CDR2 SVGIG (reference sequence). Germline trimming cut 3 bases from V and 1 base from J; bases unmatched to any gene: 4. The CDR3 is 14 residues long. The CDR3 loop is CAWSPGTGSYEQYV. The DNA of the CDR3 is TGTGCCTGGAGCCCCGGGACAGGGTCCTACGAGCAGTACGTC.

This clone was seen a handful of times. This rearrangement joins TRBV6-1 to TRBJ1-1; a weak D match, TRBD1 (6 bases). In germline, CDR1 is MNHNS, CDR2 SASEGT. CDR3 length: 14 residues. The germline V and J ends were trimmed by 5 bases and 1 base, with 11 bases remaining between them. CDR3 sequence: CASSHRESNTEAFF. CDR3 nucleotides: TGTGCCAGCAGTCACAGGGAATCGAACACTGAAGCTTTCTTT.

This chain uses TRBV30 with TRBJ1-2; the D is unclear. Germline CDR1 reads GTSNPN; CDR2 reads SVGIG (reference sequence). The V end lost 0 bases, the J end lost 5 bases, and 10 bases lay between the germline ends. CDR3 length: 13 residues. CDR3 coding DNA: TGTGCCTGGAGTGTTGGTGCCTTGTATGGCTACACCTTC. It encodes CAWSVGALYGYTF. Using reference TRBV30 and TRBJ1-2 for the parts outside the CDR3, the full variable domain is SQTIHQWPATLVQPVGSPLSLECTVEGTSNPNLYWYRQAAGRGLQLLFYSVGIGQISSEVPQNLSASRPQDRQFILSSKKLLLSDSGFYLCAWSVGALYGYTFGSGTRLTVV.

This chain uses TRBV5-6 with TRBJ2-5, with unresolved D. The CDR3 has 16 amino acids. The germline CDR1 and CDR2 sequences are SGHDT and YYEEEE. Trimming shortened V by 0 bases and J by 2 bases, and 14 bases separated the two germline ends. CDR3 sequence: CASSLGPHSLQETQYF. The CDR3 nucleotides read TGTGCCAGCAGCTTGGGGCCTCACTCCTTACAAGAGACCCAGTACTTC. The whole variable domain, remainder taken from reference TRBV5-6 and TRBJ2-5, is DAGVTQSPTHLIKTRGQQVTLRCSPKSGHDTVSWYQQALGQGPQFIFQYYEEEERQRGNFPDRFSGHQFPNYSSELNVNALLLGDSALYLCASSLGPHSLQETQYFGPGTRLLVL.

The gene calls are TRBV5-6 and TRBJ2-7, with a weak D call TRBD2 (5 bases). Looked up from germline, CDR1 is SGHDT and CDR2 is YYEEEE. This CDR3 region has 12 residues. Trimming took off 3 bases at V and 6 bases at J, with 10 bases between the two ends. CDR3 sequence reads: CASSWRPGEQYF. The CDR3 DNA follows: TGTGCCAGCAGCTGGAGGCCCGGCGAGCAGTACTTC.

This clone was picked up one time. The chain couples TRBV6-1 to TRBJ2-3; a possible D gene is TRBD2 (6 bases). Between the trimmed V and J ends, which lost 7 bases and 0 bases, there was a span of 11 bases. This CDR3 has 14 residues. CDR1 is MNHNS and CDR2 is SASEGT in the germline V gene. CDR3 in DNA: TGTGCCAGCATGAGTGGGACTAGCACAGATACGCAGTATTTT. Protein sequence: CASMSGTSTDTQYF.

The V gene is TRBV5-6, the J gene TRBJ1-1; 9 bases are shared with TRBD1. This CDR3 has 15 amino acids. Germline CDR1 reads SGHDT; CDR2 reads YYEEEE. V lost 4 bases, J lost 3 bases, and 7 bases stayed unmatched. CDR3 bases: TGTGCCAGCAGCCTCGGGACAGGGATAGACACTGAAGCTTTCTTT. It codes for CASSLGTGIDTEAFF.

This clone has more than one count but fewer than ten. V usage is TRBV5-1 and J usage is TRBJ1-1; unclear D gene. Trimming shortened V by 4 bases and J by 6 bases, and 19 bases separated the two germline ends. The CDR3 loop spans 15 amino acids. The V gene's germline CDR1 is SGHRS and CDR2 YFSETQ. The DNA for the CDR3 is TGCGCCAGCAGCGCCTCCCTCCAACCACGGGCTGAAGCTTTCTTT. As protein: CASSASLQPRAEAFF.

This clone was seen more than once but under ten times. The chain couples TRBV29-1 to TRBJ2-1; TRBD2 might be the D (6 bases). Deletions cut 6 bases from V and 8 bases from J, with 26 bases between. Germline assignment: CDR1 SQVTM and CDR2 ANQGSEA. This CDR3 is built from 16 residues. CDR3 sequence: CSVEPRLGAHLDEQFF. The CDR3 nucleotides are TGCAGCGTCGAACCTAGACTAGGGGCCCACTTAGATGAGCAGTTCTTC.

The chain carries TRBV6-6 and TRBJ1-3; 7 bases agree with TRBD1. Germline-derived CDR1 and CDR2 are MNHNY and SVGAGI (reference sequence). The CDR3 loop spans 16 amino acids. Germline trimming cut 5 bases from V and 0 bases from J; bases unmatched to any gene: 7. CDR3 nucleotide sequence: TGTGCCAGCAGTCCCCCAGGGGGAGCCTCTGGAAACACCATATATTTT. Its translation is CASSPPGGASGNTIYF.

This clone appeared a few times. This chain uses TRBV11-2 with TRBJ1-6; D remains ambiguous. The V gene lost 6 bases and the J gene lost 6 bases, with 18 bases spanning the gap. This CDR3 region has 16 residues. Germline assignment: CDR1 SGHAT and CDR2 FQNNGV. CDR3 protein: CASRVRSVYSNSPLHF. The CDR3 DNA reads TGTGCCAGCAGAGTTAGGTCCGTTTATAGTAATTCACCCCTCCACTTT. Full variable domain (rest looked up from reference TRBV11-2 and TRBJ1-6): EAGVAQSPRYKIIEKRQSVAFWCNPISGHATLYWYQQILGQGPKLLIQFQNNGVVDDSQLPKDRFSAERLKGVDSTLKIQPAKLEDSAVYLCASRVRSVYSNSPLHFGNGTRLTVT.

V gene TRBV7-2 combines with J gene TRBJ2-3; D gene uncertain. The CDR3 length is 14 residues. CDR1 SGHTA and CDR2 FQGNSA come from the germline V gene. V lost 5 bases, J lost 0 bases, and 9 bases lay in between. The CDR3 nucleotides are TGTGCCAGCAGCATCGGTCCTAGCACAGATACGCAGTATTTT. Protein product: CASSIGPSTDTQYF. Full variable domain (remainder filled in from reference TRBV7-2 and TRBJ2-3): GAGVSQSPSNKVTEKGKDVELRCDPISGHTALYWYRQSLGQGLEFLIYFQGNSAPDKSGLPSDRFSAERTGGSVSTLTIQRTQQEDSAVYLCASSIGPSTDTQYFGPGTRLTVL.

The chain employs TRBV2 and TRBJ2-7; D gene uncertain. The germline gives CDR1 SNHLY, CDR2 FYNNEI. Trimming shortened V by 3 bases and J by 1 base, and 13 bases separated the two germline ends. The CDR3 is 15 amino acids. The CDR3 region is CASSEGQLMSYEQYV. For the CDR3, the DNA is TGTGCCAGCAGTGAGGGTCAGCTCATGTCCTACGAGCAGTACGTC.

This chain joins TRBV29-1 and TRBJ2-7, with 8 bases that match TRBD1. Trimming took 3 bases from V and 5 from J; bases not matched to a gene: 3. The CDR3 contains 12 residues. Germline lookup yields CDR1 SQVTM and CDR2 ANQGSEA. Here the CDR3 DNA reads TGCAGCGTTGAGGACAGGGTCAACGAGCAGTACTTC. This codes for CSVEDRVNEQYF.

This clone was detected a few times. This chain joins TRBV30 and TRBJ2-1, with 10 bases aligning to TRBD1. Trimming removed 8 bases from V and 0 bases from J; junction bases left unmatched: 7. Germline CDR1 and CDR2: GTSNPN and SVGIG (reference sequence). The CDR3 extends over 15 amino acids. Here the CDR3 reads CAGRRTGGSYNEQFF. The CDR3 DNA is TGTGCCGGGCGCCGGACAGGGGGCTCCTACAATGAGCAGTTCTTC.

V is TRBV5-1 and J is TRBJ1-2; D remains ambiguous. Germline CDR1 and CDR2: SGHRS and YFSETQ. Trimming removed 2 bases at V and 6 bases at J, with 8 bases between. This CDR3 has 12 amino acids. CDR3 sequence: CASSFRTDGYTF. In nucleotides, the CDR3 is TGCGCCAGCAGCTTCCGGACGGATGGCTACACCTTC.

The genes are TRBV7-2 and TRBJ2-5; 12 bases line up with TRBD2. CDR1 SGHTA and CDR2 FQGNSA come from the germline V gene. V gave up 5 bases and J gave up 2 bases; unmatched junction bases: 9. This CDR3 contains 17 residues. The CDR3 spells CASSGLGTSGFQETQYF. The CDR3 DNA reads TGTGCCAGCAGCGGCCTTGGGACTAGCGGGTTTCAAGAGACCCAGTACTTC.

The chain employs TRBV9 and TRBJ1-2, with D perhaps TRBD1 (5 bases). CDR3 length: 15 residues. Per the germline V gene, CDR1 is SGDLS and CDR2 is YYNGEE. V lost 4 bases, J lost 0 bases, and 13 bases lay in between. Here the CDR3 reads CASSPLEGPNYGYTF. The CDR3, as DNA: TGTGCCAGCAGCCCTCTTGAGGGGCCTAACTATGGCTACACCTTC.

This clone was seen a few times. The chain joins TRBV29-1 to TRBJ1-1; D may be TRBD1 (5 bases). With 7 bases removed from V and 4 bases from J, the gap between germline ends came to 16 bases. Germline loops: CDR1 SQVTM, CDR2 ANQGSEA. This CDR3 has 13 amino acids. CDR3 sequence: CSAPGSGSTEAFF. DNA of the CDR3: TGCAGCGCCCCAGGGAGTGGGAGCACTGAAGCTTTCTTT.